This record covers a single T cell receptor (beta chain). The antigen remains unidentified. The data were taken from a study of T-cell memory formation after mild COVID-19. Across the whole study: Largely donor-specific sequence clusters came from two donors. Overall study findings and caveats: Chiefly within CM and EM were the contracting CD4+ clones; CD8+ ones were within EMRA. Later expanders leaned CD4+, whereas day 15 to 85 contracting clones were balanced CD4/CD8.

TCRdb re-called the 5' RACE reads through MiXCR, storing one row per CDR3 protein. The table records 110,000 to 150,000 distinct CDR3 sequences, 14% to 15% of them present only once. V was pared by 2 bases and J by 4 bases, with 12 bases between. This CDR3 contains 15 residues. CDR1 and CDR2 from the germline V gene are PRHDT and FYEKMQ (reference sequence). The source is an adult woman who had mild COVID-19 (a few samples of this study predate the infection). Cell type and time point are not known. Sequenced: PBMCs or a T cell subset sorted from them (not recorded which). This chain joins TRBV13 and TRBJ2-1, with D perhaps TRBD1 (5 bases). The DNA of the CDR3 is TGTGCCAGCAGCTTAAGAACAGGTCTATACAATGAGCAGTTCTTC. Translated, it gives CASSLRTGLYNEQFF.